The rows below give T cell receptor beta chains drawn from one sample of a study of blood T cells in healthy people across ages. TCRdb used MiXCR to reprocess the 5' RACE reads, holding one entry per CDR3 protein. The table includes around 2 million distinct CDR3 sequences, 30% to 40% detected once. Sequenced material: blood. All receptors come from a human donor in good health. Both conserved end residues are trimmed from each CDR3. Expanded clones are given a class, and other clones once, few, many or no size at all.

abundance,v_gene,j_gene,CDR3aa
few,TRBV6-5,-,ASSRRQPTYEQY
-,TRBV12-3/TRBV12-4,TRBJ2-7,ASSQTPGHHYEQY
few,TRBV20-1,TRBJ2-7,SARILDAEQY
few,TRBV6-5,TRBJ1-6,ASSYSGRIYNSPLH
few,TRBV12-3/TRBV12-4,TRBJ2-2,ASSADQNTGELF
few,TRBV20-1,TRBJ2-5,SATLGLAGGFQETQY
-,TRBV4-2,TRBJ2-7,ASSQAGAIYEQY
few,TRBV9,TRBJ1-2,ASTTGPGRGYT
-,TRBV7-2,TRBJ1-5,ASSPRYRGLHQPQH
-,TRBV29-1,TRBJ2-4,SVARVGDIQY
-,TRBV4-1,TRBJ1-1,ASSQEWQGKTEAF
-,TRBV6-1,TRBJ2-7,ASSESPQGVNYEQY
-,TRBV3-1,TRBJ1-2,ASSFRQKTFYGYT
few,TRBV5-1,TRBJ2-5,ASSPAAPQETQY
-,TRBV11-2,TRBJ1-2,ASSQGQNHGYT
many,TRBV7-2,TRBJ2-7,ASSRQGSSYEQY
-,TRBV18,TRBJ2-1,ASHLSGGTYNEQF
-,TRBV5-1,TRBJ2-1,ASSWKDNEQF
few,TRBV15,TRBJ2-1,ATSRGMTEQF
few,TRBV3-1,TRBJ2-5,ASRQRGQETQY
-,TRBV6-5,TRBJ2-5,ASSYSLDAGLYKQY
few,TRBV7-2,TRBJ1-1,ASSLLPRVNTEAF
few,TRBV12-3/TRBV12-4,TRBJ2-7,ASGHGMRWY
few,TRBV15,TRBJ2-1,ATSREGLNNEQF
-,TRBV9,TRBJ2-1,ASSDGTPHNEQF
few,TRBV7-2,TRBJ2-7,ASSLEGQGIYEQY